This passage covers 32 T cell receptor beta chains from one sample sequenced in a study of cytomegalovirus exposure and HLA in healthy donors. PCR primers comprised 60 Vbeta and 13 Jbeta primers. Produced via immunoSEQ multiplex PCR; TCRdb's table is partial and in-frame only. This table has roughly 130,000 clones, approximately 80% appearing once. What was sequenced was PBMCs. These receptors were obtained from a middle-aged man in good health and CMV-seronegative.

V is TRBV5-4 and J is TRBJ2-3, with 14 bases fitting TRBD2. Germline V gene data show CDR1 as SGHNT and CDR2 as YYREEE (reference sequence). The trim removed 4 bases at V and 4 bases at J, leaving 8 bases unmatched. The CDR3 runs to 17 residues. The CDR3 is CASSQGRLAGGPDTQYF. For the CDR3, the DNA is TGTGCCAGCAGCCAAGGAAGACTAGCGGGAGGGCCAGATACGCAGTATTTT.

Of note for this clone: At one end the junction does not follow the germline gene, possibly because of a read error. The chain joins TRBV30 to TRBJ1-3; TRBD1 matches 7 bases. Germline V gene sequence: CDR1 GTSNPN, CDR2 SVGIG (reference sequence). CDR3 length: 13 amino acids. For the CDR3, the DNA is TGTGCCTGGAGTATCATCACATCCGGGACAGAAAATTTT. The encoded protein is CAWSIITSGTENF.

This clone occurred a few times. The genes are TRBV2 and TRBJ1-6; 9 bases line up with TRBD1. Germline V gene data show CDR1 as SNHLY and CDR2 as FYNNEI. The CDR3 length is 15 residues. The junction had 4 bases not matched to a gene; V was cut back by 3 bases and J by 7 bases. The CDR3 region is CASSEIGQGNSPLHF. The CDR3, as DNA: TGTGCCAGCAGTGAGATAGGACAGGGGAATTCACCCCTCCACTTT.

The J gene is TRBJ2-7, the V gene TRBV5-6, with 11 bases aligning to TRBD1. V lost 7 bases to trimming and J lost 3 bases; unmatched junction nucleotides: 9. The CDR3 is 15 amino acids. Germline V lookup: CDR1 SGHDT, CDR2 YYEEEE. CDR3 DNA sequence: TGTGCCAGCCCCCTGGACAGGGGGCCGTTCTACGAGCAGTACTTC. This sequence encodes CASPLDRGPFYEQYF.

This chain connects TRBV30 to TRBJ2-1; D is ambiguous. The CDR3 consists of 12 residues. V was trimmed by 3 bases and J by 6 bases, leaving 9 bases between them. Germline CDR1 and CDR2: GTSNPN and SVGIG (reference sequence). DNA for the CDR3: TGTGCCTGGAGCCTTCTCCGCAATGAGCAGTTCTTC. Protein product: CAWSLLRNEQFF.

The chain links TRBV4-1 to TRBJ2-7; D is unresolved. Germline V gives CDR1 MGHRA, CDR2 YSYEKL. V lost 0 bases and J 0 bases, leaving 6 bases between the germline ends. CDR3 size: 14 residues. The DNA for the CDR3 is TGCGCCAGCAGCCAAGAGGCAGTCTCCTACGAGCAGTACTTC. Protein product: CASSQEAVSYEQYF.

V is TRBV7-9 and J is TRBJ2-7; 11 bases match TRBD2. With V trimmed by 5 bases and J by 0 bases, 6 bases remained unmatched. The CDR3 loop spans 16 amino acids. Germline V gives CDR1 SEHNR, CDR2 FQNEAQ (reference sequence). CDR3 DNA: TGTGCCAGCAGCCCTTTTAGCGGGAGGGACTCCTACGAGCAGTACTTC. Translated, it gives CASSPFSGRDSYEQYF.

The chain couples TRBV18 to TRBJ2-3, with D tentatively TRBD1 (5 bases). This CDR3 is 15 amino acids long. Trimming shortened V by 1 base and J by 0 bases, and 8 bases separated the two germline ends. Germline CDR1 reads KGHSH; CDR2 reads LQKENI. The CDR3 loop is CASSPQQDSTDTQYF. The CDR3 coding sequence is TGTGCCAGCTCACCACAACAGGATAGCACAGATACGCAGTATTTT.

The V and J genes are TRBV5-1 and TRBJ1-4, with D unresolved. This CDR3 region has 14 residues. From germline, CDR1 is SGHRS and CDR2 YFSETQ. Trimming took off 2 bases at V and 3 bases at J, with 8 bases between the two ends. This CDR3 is CASSFLGANEKLFF. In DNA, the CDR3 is TGCGCCAGCAGCTTTCTCGGGGCTAATGAAAAACTGTTTTTT.

The CDR3 protein is CSASGQYTGELFF. Here the CDR3 DNA reads TGCAGCGCCTCGGGACAGTACACCGGGGAGCTGTTTTTT. The chain carries TRBV29-1 and TRBJ2-2; TRBD1 matches at 7 bases. This CDR3 has 13 residues. Germline V lookup: CDR1 SQVTM, CDR2 ANQGSEA. The ends lost 7 bases at V and 3 bases at J; junction bases unmatched: 5.

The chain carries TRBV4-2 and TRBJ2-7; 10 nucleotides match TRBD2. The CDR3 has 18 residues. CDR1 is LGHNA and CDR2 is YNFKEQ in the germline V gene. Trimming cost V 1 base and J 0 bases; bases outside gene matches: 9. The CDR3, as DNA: TGTGCCAGCAGCCAAGTCTATATTTCTAGCGGGAGCTCCTACGAGCAGTACTTC. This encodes CASSQVYISSGSSYEQYF.

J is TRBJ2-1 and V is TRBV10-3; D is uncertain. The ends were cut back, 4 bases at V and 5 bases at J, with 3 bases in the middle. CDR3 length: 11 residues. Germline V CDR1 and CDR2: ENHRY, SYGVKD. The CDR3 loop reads CAISADNEQFF. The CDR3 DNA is TGTGCCATCAGTGCGGACAATGAGCAGTTCTTC.

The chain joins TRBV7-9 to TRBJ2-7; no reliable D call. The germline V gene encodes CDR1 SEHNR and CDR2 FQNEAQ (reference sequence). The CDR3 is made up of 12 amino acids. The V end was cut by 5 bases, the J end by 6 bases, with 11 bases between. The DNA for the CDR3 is TGTGCCAGCAGCCCCGGGTTGGCCGAGCAGTACTTC. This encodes CASSPGLAEQYF.

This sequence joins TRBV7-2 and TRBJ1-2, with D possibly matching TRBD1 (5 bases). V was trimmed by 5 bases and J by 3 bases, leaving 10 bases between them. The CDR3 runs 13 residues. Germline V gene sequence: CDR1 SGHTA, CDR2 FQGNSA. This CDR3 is CASSRDSHYGYTF. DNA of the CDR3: TGTGCCAGCAGCAGAGACAGCCACTATGGCTACACCTTC.

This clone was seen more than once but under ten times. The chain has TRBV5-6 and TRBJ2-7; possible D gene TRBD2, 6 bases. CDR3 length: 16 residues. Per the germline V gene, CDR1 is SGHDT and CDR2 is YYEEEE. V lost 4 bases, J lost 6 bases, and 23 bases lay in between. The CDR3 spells CASSRETGTLSGEQYF. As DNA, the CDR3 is TGTGCCAGCAGCAGAGAAACCGGGACTCTTTCGGGCGAGCAGTACTTC.

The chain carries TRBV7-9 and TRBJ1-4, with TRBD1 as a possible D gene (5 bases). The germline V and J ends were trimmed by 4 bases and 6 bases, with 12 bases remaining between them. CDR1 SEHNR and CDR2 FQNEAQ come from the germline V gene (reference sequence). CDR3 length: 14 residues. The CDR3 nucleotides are TGTGCCAGCAGCTCCCCCGGGGGGGATGAAAAACTGTTTTTT. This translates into CASSSPGGDEKLFF. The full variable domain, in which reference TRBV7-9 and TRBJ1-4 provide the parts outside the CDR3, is DTGVSQNPRHKITKRGQNVTFRCDPISEHNRLYWYRQTLGQGPEFLTYFQNEAQLEKSRLLSDRFSAERPKGSFSTLEIQRTEQGDSAMYLCASSSPGGDEKLFFGSGTQLSVL.

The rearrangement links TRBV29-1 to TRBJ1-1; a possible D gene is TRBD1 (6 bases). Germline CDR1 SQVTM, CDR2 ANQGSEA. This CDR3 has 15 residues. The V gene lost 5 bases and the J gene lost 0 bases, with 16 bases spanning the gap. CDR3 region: CSVYGQLLMNTEAFF. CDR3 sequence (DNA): TGCAGCGTTTACGGACAGCTTCTCATGAACACTGAAGCTTTCTTT.

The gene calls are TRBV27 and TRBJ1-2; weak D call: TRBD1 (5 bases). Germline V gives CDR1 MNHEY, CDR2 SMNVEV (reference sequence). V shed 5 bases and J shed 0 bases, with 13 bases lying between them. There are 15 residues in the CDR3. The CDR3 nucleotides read TGTGCCAGCAGTCTCTCCGCCAGGGCTAACTATGGCTACACCTTC. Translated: CASSLSARANYGYTF.

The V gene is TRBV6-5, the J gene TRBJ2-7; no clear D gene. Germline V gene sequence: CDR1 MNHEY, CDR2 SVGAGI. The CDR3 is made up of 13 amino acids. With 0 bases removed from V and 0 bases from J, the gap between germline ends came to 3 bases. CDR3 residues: CASSYSSSYEQYF. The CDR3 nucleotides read TGTGCCAGCAGTTACTCTAGCTCCTACGAGCAGTACTTC.

CDR3 sequence reads: CASSSTSGGFNEQFF. For the CDR3, the DNA is TGTGCCAGCAGTTCGACTAGCGGGGGGTTCAATGAGCAGTTCTTC. The V gene is TRBV27, the J gene TRBJ2-1, with 13 bases fitting TRBD2. The CDR3 contains 15 residues. The germline V gene has CDR1 MNHEY and CDR2 SMNVEV (reference sequence). After removal of 4 bases from V and 6 bases from J, the junction contained 3 bases not matched to a gene.

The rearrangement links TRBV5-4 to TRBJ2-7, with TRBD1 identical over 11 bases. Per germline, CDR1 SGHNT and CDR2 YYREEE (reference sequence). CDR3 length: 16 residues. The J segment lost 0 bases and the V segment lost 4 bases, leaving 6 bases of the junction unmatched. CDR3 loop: CASSRTGGTPSYEQYF. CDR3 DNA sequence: TGTGCCAGCAGCAGGACAGGGGGCACCCCCTCCTACGAGCAGTACTTC.

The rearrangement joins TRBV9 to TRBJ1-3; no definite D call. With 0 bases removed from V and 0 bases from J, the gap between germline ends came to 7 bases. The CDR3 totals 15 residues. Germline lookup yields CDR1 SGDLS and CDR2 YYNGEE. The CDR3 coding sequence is TGTGCCAGCAGCGTAGCCGGTCTCTCTGGAAACACCATATATTTT. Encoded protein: CASSVAGLSGNTIYF.

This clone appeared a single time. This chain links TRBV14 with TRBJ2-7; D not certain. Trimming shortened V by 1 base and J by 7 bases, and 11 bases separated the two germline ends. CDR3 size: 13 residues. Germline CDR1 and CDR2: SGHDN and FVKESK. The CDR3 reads CASSQAVRWEQYF. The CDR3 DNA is TGTGCCAGCAGCCAAGCTGTACGGTGGGAGCAGTACTTC.

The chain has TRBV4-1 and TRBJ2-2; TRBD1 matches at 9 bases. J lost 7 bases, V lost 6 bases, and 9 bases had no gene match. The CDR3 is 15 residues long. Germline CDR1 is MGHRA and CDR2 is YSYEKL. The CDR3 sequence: CASRTGTGSIGELFF. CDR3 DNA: TGCGCCAGCAGAACCGGGACAGGGTCGATCGGGGAGCTGTTTTTT.

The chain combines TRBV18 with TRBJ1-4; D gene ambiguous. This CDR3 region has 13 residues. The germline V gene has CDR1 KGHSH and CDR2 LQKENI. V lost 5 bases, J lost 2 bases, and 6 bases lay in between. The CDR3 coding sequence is TGTGCCAGCTCAGCCCGGACTAATGAAAAACTGTTTTTT. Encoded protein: CASSARTNEKLFF.

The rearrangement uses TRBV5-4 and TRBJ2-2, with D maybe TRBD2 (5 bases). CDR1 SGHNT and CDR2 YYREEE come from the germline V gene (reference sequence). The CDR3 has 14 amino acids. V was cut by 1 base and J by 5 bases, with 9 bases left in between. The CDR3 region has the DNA TGTGCCAGCAGCTTGCGCGGACTTACCGGGGAGCTGTTTTTT. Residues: CASSLRGLTGELFF.

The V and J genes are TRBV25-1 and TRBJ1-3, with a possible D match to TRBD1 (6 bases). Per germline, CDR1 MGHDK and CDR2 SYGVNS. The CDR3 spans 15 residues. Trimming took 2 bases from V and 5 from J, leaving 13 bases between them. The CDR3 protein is CASSEAGTLRNTIYF. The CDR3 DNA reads TGTGCCAGCAGTGAAGCCGGGACACTCAGAAACACCATATATTTT. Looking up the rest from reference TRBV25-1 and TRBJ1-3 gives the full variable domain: EADIYQTPRYLVIGTGKKITLECSQTMGHDKMYWYQQDPGMELHLIHYSYGVNSTEKGDLSSESTVSRIRTEHFPLTLESARPSHTSQYLCASSEAGTLRNTIYFGEGSWLTVV.

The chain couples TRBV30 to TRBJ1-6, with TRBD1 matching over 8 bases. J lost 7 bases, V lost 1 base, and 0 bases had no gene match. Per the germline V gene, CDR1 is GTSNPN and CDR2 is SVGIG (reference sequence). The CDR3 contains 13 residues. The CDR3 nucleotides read TGTGCCTGGAGTGCAGGGGGCAATTCACCCCTCCACTTT. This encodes CAWSAGGNSPLHF. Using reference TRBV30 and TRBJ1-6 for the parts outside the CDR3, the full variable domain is SQTIHQWPATLVQPVGSPLSLECTVEGTSNPNLYWYRQAAGRGLQLLFYSVGIGQISSEVPQNLSASRPQDRQFILSSKKLLLSDSGFYLCAWSAGGNSPLHFGNGTRLTVT.

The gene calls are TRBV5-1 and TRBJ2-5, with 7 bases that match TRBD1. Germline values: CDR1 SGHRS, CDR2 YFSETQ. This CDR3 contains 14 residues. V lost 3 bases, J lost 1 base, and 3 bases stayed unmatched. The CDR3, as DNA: TGCGCCAGCAGCTCGGGACAGCTCCAAGAGACCCAGTACTTC. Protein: CASSSGQLQETQYF.

DNA for the CDR3: TGCGCCAGCAGCCAAACACAGGGGAACTATGGCTACACCTTC. It translates to CASSQTQGNYGYTF. V gene TRBV4-1 combines with J gene TRBJ1-2; 7 bases match TRBD1. The CDR3 sequence is 14 residues long. V lost 2 bases to trimming and J lost 2 bases; unmatched junction nucleotides: 2. CDR1 and CDR2 (germline): MGHRA, YSYEKL.

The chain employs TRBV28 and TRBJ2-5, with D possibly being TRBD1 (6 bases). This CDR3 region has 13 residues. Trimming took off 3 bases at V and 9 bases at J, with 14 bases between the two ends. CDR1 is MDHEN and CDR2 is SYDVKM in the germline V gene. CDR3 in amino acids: CASSLLPGAAQYF. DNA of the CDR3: TGTGCCAGCAGTTTGCTCCCAGGGGCTGCCCAGTACTTC.

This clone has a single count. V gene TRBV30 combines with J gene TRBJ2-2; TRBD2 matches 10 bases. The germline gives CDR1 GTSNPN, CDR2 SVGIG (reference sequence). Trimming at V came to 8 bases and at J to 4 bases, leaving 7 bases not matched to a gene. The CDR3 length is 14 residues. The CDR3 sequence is CAGSSGSFTGELFF. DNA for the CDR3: TGTGCCGGTTCTAGCGGGAGTTTCACCGGGGAGCTGTTTTTT. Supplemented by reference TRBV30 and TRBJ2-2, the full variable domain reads SQTIHQWPATLVQPVGSPLSLECTVEGTSNPNLYWYRQAAGRGLQLLFYSVGIGQISSEVPQNLSASRPQDRQFILSSKKLLLSDSGFYLCAGSSGSFTGELFFGEGSRLTVL.